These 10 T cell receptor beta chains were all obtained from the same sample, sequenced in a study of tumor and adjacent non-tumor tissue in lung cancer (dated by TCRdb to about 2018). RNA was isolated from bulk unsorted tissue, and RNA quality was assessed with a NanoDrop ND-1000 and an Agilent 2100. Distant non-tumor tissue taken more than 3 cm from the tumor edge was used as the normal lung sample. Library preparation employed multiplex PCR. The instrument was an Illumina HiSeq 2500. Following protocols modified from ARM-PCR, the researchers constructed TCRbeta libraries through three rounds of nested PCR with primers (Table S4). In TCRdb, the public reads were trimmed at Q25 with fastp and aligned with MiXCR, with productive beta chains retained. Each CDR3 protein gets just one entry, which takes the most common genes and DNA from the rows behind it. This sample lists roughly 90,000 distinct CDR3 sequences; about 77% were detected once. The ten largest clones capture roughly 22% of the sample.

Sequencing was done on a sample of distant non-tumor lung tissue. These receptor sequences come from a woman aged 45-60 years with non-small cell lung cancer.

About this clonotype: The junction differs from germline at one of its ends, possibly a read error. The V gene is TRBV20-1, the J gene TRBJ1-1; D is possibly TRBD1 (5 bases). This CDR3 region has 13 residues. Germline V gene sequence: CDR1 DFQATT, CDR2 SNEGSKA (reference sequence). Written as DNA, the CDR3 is TGCAGTACTAGAGAGGGAGGGGTGACTGAAGCTTTTTTT. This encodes CSTREGGVTEAFF.

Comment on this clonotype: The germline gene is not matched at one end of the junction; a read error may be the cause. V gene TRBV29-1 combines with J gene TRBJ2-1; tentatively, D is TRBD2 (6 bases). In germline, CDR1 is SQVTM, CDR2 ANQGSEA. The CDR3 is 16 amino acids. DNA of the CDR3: TGCAGCGTTGAAGATCCCCAGTGGGAGGATTACAATGAGCGGTTCTTC. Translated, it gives CSVEDPQWEDYNERFF.

The CDR3 nucleotides read TGCAGTGTTAGTGGGGCTATGATAGATGAGCAGTTCTTC. Its translation: CSVSGAMIDEQFF. This rearrangement joins TRBV20-1 to TRBJ2-1, with a tentative D call TRBD1 (5 bases). Trimming left V 7 bases short and J 8 bases short, with 18 bases between. The CDR3 totals 13 residues. Germline assignment: CDR1 DFQATT and CDR2 SNEGSKA (reference sequence).

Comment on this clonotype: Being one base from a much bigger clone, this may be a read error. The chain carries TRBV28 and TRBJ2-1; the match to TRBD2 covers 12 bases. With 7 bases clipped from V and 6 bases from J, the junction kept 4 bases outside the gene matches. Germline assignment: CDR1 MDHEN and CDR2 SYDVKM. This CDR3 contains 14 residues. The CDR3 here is CASILTSGGNEQFF. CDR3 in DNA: TGTGCCAGCATTCTGACTAGCGGGGGCAATGAGCAGTTCTTC.

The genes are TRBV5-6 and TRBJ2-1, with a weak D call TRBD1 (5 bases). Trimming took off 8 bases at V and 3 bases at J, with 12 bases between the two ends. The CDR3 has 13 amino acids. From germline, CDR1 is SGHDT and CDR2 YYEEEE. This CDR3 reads CASSTDSYNEQFF. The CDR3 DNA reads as TGTGCCAGTAGCACTGACAGCTACAATGAGCAGTTCTTC.

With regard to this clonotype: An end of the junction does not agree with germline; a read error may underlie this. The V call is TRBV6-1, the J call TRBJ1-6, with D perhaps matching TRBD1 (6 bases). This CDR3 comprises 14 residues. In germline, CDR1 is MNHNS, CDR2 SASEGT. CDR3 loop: CASNEETGESPLHF. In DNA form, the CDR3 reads TGTGCCAGCAATGAAGAGACAGGAGAATCACCCCTCCACTTT.

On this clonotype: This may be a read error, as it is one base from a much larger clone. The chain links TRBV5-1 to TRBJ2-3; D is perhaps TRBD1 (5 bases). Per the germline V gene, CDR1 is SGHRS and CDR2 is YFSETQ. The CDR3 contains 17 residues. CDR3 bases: TGCGCCAGCAGCTTAGGTCTGGGCGGAAGGGGCACAGATATGCAGTATTTT. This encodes CASSLGLGGRGTDMQYF.

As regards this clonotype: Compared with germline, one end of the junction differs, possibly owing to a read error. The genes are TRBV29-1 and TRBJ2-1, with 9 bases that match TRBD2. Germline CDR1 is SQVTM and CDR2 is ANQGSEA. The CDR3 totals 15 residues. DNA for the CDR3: TGCAGCGTTGAGCCTAGCGGGATGACCTACAATGAGCGGTTCTTC. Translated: CSVEPSGMTYNERFF.

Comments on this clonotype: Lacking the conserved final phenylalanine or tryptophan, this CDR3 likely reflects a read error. The DNA of the CDR3 is TGCGCCAGCGGCTTGGGGGGGCGAATCGTAGGGGAGCTGTTTATT. It encodes CASGLGGRIVGELFI. The chain carries TRBV5-1 and TRBJ2-2; maybe TRBD2 (7 bases). Germline CDR1 is SGHRS and CDR2 is YFSETQ. The CDR3 consists of 15 residues.

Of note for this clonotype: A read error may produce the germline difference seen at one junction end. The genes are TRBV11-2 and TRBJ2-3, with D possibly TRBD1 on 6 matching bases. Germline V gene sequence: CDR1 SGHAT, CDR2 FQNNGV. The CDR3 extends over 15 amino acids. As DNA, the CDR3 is TGTGCCAGCAGCTTAGGACCCCCAGGGGAACAAACGCGGTATTTT. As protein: CASSLGPPGEQTRYF.